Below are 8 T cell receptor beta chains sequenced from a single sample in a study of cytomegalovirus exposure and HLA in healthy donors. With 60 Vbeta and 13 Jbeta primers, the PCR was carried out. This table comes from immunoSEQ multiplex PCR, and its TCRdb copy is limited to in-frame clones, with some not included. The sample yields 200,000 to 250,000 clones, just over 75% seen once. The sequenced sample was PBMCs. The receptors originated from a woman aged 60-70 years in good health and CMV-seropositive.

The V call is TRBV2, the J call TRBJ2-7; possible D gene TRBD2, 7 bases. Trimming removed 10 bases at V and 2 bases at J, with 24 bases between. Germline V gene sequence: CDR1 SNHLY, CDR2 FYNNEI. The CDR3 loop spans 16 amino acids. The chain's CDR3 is CATASLRGGSTYEQYF. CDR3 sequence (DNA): TGTGCCACCGCCAGCCTTAGGGGGGGATCCACCTACGAGCAGTACTTC. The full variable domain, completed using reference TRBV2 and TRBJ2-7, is EPEVTQTPSHQVTQMGQEVILRCVPISNHLYFYWYRQILGQKVEFLVSFYNNEISEKSEIFDDQFSVERPDGSNFTLKIRSTKLEDSAMYFCATASLRGGSTYEQYFGPGTRLTVT.

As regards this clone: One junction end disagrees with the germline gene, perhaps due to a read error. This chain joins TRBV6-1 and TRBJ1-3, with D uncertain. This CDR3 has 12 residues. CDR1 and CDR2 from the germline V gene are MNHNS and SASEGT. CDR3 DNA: TGTGCCGCGGGTCTTTATGGAAGCACCATATATTTT. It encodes CAAGLYGSTIYF.

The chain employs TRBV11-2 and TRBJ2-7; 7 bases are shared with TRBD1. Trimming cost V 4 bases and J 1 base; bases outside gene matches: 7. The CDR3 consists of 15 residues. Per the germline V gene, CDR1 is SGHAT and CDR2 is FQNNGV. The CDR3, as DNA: TGTGCCAGCAGCTCAAGACAGGGCTCATCCTACGAGCAGTACTTC. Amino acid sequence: CASSSRQGSSYEQYF.

The CDR3 sequence: CASSQGQRSYTF. CDR3 nucleotides: TGTGCCAGCAGCCAGGGGCAGAGAAGCTACACCTTC. The chain joins TRBV5-4 to TRBJ1-2; a possible D gene is TRBD1 (6 bases). The CDR3 contains 12 residues. V was shortened by 4 bases and J by 9 bases, with 13 bases between the two germline ends. Germline CDR1 reads SGHNT; CDR2 reads YYREEE (reference sequence).

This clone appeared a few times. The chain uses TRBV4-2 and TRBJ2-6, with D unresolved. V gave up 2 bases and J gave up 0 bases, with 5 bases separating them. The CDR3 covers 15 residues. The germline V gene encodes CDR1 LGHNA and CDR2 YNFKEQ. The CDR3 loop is CASSQLVSGANVLTF. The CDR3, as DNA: TGTGCCAGCAGCCAATTAGTCTCTGGGGCCAACGTCCTGACTTTC.

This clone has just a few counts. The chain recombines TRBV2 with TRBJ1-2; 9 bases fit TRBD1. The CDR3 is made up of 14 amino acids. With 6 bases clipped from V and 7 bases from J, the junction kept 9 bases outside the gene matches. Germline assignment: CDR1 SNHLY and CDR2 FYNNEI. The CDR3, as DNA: TGTGCCAGCAGGCCGGACAGGGGAGGCTCTGGCTACACCTTC. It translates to CASRPDRGGSGYTF.

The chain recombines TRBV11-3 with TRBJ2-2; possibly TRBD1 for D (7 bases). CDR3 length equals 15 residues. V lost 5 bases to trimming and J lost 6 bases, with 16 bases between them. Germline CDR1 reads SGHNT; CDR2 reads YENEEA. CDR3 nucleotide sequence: TGTGCCAGCAGCCCCAGGGGGGCAGAGGCCGGGGAGCTGTTTTTT. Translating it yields CASSPRGAEAGELFF.

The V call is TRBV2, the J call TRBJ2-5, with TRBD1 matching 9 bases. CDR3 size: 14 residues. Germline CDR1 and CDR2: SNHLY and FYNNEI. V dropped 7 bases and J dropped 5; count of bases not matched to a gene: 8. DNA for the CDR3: TGTGCCAGCAAAACCGGACAGGGGAGGGAGACCCAGTACTTC. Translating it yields CASKTGQGRETQYF.